Sequencing of this TCR beta chain was carried out in a study of cytomegalovirus exposure and HLA in healthy donors. General observations from the study: Rare TCR sequences dominated, though some public TCRs recurred in many donors. A list of 150 or so TCR beta chains associated with cytomegalovirus was given. As confirmed in vitro, three CMV-associated chains were specific for CMV antigens.

The PCR employed 60 Vbeta primers together with 13 Jbeta primers. The method was immunoSEQ multiplex PCR; TCRdb's version includes in-frame clones alone and lacks a portion of them. The data hold roughly 150,000 clones, with more than 9.5% observed a single time. Details on this clone: The antigen is undetermined.

The specimen was PBMCs. This TCR came from a man aged 45-65 years in good health and CMV-seronegative.

CDR3 protein: CAWRPGGPTDTQYF. DNA of the CDR3: TGTGCCTGGAGGCCCGGTGGGCCCACAGATACGCAGTATTTT. The chain couples TRBV30 to TRBJ2-3; D gene ambiguous. This CDR3 spans 14 amino acids. The germline V gene encodes CDR1 GTSNPN and CDR2 SVGIG (reference sequence). The V end lost 3 bases, the J end lost 2 bases, and 12 bases lay between the germline ends.